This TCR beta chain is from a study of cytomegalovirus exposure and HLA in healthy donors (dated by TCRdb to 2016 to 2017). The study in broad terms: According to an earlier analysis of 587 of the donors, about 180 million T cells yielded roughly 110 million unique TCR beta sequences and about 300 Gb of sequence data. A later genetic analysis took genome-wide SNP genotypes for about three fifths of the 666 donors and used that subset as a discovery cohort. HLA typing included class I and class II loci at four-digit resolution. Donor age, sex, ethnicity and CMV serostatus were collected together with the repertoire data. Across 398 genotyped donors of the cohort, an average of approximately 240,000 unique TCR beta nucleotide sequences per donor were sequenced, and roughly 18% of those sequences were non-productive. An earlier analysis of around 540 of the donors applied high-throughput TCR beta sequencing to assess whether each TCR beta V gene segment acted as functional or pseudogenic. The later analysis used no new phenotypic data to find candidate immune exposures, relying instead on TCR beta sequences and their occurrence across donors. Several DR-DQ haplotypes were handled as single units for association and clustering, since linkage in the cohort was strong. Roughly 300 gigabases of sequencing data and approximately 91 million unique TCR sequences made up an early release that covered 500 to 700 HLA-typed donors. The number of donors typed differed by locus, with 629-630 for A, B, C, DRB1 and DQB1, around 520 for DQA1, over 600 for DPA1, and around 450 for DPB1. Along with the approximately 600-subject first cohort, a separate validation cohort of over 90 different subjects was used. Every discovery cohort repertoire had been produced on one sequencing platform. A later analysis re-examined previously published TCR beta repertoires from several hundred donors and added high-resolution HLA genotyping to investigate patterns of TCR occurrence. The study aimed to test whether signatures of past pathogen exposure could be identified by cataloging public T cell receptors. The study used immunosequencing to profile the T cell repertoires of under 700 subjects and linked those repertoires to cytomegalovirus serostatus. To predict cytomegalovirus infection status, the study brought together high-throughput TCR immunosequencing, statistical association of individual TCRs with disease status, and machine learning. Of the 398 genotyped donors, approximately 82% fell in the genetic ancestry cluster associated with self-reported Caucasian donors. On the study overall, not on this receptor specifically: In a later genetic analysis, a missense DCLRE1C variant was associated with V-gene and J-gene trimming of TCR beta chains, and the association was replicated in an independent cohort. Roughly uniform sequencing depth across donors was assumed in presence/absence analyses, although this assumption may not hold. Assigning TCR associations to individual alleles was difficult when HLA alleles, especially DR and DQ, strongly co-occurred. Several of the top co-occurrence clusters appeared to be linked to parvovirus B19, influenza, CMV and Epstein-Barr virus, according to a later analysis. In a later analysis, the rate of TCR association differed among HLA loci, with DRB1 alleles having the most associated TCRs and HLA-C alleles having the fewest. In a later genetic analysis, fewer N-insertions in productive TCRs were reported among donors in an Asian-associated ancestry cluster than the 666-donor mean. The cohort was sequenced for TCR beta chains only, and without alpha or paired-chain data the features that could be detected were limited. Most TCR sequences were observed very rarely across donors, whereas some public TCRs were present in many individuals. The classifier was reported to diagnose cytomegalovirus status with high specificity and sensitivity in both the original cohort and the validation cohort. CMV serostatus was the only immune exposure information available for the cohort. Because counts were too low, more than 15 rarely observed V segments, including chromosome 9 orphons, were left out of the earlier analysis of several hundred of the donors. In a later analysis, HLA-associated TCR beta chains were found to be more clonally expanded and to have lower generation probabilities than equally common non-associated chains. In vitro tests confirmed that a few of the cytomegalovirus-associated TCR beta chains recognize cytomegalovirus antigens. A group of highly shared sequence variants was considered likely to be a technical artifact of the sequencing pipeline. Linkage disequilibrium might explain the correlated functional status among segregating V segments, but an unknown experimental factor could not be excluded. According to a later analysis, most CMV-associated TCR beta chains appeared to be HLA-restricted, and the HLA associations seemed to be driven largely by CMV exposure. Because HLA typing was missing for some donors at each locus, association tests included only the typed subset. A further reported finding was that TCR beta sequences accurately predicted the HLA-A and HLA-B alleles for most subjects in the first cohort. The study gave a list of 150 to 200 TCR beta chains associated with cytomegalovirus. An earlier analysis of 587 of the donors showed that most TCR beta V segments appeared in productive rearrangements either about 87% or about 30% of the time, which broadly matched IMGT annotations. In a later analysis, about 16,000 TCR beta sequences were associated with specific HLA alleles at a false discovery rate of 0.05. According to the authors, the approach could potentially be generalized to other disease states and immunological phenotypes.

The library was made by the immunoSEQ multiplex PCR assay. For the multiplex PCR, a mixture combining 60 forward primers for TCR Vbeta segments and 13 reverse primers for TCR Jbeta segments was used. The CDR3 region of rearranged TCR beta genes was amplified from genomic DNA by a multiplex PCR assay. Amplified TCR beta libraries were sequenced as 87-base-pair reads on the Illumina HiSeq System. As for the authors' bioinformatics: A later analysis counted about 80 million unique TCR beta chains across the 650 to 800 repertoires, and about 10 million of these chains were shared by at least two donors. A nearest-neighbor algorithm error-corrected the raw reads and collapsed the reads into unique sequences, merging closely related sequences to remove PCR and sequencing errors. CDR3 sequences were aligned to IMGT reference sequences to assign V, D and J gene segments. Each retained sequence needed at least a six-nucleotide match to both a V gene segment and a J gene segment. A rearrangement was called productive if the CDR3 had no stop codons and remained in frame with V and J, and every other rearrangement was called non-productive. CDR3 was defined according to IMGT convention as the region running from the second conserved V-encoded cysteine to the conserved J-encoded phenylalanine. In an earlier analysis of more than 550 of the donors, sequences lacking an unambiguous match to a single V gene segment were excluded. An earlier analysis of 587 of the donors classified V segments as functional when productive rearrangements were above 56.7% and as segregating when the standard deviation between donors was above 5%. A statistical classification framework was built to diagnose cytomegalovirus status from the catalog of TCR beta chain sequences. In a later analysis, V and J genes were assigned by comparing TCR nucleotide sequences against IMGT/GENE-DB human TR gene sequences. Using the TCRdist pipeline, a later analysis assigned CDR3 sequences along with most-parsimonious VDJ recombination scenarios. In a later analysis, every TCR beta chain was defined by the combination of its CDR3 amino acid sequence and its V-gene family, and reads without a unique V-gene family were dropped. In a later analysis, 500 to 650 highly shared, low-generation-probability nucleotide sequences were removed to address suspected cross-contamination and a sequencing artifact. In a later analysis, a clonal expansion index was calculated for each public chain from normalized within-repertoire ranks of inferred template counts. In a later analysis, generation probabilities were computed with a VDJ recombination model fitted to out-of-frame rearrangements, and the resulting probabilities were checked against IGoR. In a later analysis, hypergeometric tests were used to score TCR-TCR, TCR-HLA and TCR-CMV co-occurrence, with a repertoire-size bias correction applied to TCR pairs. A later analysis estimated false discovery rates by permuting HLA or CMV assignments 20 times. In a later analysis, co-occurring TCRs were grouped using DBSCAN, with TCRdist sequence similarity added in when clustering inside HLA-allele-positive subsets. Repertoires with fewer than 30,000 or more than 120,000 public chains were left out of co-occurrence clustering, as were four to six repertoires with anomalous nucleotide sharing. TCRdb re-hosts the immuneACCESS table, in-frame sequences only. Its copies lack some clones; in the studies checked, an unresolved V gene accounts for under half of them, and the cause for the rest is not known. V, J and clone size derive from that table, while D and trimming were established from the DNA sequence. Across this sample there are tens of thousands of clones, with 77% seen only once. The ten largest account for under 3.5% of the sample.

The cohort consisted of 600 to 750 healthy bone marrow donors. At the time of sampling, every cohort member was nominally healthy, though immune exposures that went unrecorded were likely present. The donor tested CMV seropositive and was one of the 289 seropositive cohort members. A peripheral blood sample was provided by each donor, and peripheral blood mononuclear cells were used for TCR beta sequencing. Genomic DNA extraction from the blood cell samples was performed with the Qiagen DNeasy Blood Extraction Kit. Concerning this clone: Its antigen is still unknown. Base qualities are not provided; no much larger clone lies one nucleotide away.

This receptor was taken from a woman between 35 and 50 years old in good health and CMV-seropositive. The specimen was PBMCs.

The bases are TGTGCCAGCAGCCGGACAGGCCTCTCTGGGGCCAACGTCCTGACTTTC. The resulting protein is CASSRTGLSGANVLTF. This receptor chain uses TRBV5-6 and TRBJ2-6, with TRBD1 matching 7 junction bases. Reading the germline V gene gives CDR1 SGHDT and CDR2 YYEEEE. The CDR3 covers 16 residues, taking in both the cysteine and the phenylalanine. Only the CDR3 DNA is retained, 48 bases long and in frame from the first base. Germline trimming: 4 bases from V, 0 bases from J; junction bases outside gene matches: 4.